Listed here are 3 T cell receptor beta chains from one sample, sequenced in a study of blood T cell repertoires in COVID-19. Sequenced by immunoSEQ multiplex PCR; TCRdb stores in-frame clones only, minus some. The sample carries under 150,000 clones, 70% to 90% recorded once. Sequencing was performed on peripheral blood. These TCRs come from a woman aged 50 to 65 who had recovered from COVID-19.

V usage is TRBV4-2 and J usage is TRBJ1-5; no firm D call. The V gene lost 0 bases and the J gene lost 2 bases, with 8 bases spanning the gap. Germline lookup yields CDR1 LGHNA and CDR2 YNFKEQ. The length of the CDR3 is 15 residues. The CDR3 loop reads CASSQDFTGNQPQHF. CDR3 nucleotides: TGTGCCAGCAGCCAAGATTTTACAGGCAATCAGCCCCAGCATTTT.

The chain links TRBV20-1 to TRBJ2-7, with 13 nucleotides matching TRBD2. The CDR3 consists of 15 residues. Germline V gives CDR1 DFQATT, CDR2 SNEGSKA (reference sequence). The ends lost 3 bases at V and 0 bases at J; junction bases unmatched: 2. The chain's CDR3 is CSASGTSGVSYEQYF. CDR3 in DNA: TGCAGTGCTAGTGGGACTAGCGGGGTCTCCTACGAGCAGTACTTC.

There are many counts of this clone. This chain links TRBV7-9 with TRBJ2-1, with TRBD2 matching over 9 bases. The J segment lost 7 bases and the V segment lost 1 base, leaving 8 bases of the junction unmatched. The CDR3 is 16 amino acids. The germline CDR1 and CDR2 sequences are SEHNR and FQNEAQ (reference sequence). CDR3 bases: TGTGCCAGCAGCTTAGTAGGCGGGAGGGCCTCTAATGAGCAGTTCTTC. Translated: CASSLVGGRASNEQFF.